The 3 T cell receptor beta chains listed next were all sequenced from one sample in a study of shared clonotypes between healthy human individuals. Profiled with immunoSEQ multiplex PCR; TCRdb holds only in-frame clones, not every one. The sample shows approximately 1,500,000 clones, around 98% of them seen only once. Sequencing input: naive CD4+ T cells sorted from blood. Subset described: CD45RA+ positively selected. These receptors originate from a man aged 25-45 years in good health.

CDR3 DNA: TGTGCCAGCAGTTTCGTCAGCGGCACAGATACGCAGTATTTT. This gives the protein CASSFVSGTDTQYF. J is TRBJ2-3 and V is TRBV6-5, with D hard to call. From germline, CDR1 is MNHEY and CDR2 SVGAGI. Trimming took 4 bases from V and 1 from J, leaving 9 bases between them. CDR3 length: 14 residues.

V gene TRBV28 combines with J gene TRBJ1-1, with TRBD1 as a possible D gene (5 bases). The V and J ends lost 6 bases and 4 bases respectively, with 18 bases between them. This CDR3 comprises 15 residues. In germline, CDR1 is MDHEN, CDR2 SYDVKM. CDR3 sequence: CASRGGAGRLTEAFF. The CDR3 DNA is TGTGCCAGCAGGGGAGGGGCCGGGCGGCTCACTGAAGCTTTCTTT.

The chain combines TRBV7-8 with TRBJ2-7; 9 bases fit TRBD2. In germline, CDR1 is SGHVS, CDR2 FQNEAQ. The CDR3 length is 15 residues. The V gene end was trimmed by 5 bases and the J gene end by 0 bases; junction bases not matched to a gene: 5. The CDR3, as DNA: TGTGCCAGCAGCCCGATAGCGGGAGACTCCTACGAGCAGTACTTC. Protein sequence: CASSPIAGDSYEQYF.